The present T cell receptor (beta chain) was sequenced within a study of T cells in Graves' hyperthyroidism and ophthalmopathy. Findings and caveats of the study: Blood held most thyroid clonotypes expanded above 0.001 frequency. With a median lead of 6.5 months before onset, the model predicted ophthalmopathy.

Amplification yielded TCR beta CDR3 regions, with RNA transcripts as the source. The primer set for the first-round RT-PCR of the TCR CDR3 was HTBI. Each CDR3 protein is one row after TCRdb ran MiXCR on the multiplex PCR reads. The data show a few hundred thousand distinct CDR3 sequences, approximately 18% seen once. PBMCs were sourced from less than 13 ml fresh peripheral blood. This clonotype was observed many times. The antigen is unknown. Germline V gives CDR1 SEHNR, CDR2 FQNEAQ (reference sequence). V was shortened by 6 bases and J by 0 bases, with 9 bases between the two germline ends. The CDR3 is 15 residues long.

This TCR derives from a man over 45 with Graves' ophthalmopathy. The V gene is TRBV7-9, the J gene TRBJ2-6, with D uncertain. The source material was blood. DNA for the CDR3: TGTGCCAGCAGTCGACTGACCTCTGGGGCCAACGTCCTGACTTTC. Its protein is CASSRLTSGANVLTF.